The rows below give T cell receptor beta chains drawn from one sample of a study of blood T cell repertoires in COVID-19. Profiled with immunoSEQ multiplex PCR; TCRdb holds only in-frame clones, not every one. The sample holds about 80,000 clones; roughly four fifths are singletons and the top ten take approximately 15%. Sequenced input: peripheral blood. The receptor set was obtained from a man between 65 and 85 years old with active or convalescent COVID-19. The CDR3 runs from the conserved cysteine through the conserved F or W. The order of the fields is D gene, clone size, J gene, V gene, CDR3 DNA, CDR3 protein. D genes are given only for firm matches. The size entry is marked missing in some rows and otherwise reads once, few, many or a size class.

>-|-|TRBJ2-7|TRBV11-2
TGTGCCAGCAGCTTAACCGGGTTCTACGAGCAGTACTTC
CASSLTGFYEQYF
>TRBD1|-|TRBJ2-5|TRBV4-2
TGTGCCAGCAGCCAAGGCGGGGGACAGGGACGTCCTGCCCAGTACTTC
CASSQGGGQGRPAQYF
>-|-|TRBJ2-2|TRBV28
TGTGCCAGCTACGAACAGGGCACCGGGGAGCTGTTTTTT
CASYEQGTGELFF
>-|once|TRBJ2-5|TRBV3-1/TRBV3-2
TGTGCCAGCAGGCAGTTAGCGGAGAAACAAGAGACCCAGTACTTC
CASRQLAEKQETQYF
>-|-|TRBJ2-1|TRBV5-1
TGCGCCAGCAGCCCAGGTCGGCAGGGAAATGAGCAGTTCTTC
CASSPGRQGNEQFF
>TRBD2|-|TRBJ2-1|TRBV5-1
TGCGCCAGCAGCTTAAGCGGGGGGGGAAATGAGCAGTTCTTC
CASSLSGGGNEQFF
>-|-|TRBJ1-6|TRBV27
TGTGCCAGCAGTTTTTCGGAGAAAAATTCACCCCTCCACTTT
CASSFSEKNSPLHF
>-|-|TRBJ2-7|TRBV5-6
TGTGCCAGCAGCCTCGGAGGCTACGAGCAGTACTTC
CASSLGGYEQYF
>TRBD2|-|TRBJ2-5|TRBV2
TGTGCCAGCAGTCAACTAGCGGGGTTCGAGACCCAGTACTTC
CASSQLAGFETQYF
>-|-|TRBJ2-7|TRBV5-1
TGCGCCAGCAGCCCCGCGGGACGTCCCTACGAGCAGTACTTC
CASSPAGRPYEQYF
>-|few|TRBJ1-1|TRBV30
TGTGCCTGGAGTGTGTTGAGTGAAGCTTTCTTT
CAWSVLSEAFF
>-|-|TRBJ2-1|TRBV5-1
TGCGCCAGCAAGATCGCCGGGACTCATAATGAGCAGTTCTTC
CASKIAGTHNEQFF
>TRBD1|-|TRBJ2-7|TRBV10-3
TGTGCCATCAGTGAGGGACAGGGGCTGGACGAGCAGTACTTC
CAISEGQGLDEQYF
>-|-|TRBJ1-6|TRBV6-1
TGTGCCAGCAGTGAAGATCTCCGGGAAAAAAATTCACCCCTCCACTTT
CASSEDLREKNSPLHF
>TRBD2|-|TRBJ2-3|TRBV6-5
TGTGCCAGCAGAACGGGACTAGCGGGCACAGATACGCAGTATTTT
CASRTGLAGTDTQYF
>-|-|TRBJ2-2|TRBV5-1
TGCGCCAGCATGCCGGGGGGCGATTTCACCGGGGAGCTGTTTTTT
CASMPGGDFTGELFF